This T cell receptor beta chain was obtained from a study of shared clonotypes between healthy human individuals. General observations from the study: Collection of samples was limited to blood; tissue repertoires likely differ. For naive CD4 cells, around 5.1% of clonotypes were shared across a few donors.

As concerns this clone: Its antigen is not identified. This sample also contains other DNA sequences that code for the same CDR3.

The CDR3 runs 12 residues. CDR1 is MNHEY and CDR2 is SVGAGI in the germline V gene. Germline trimming cut 6 bases from V and 5 bases from J; bases unmatched to any gene: 3. Sequencing was at deep level. The assay was immunoSEQ multiplex PCR, and TCRdb's table has in-frame clones only and misses some. Of over 950,000 clones in the sample, 77% were seen once. The sequenced material came from memory CD4+ T cells from PBMCs. As for subset: CD45RA-negative fraction. The TCR was taken from a man younger than 30 in good health. Some clones in this sample may be carry-over from other donors' samples. The chain joins TRBV6-5 to TRBJ1-1, with 7 bases that match TRBD1. CDR3 coding DNA: TGTGCCAGCAGGCGGACAGGAACTGAAGCTTTCTTT. Translating gives CASRRTGTEAFF.